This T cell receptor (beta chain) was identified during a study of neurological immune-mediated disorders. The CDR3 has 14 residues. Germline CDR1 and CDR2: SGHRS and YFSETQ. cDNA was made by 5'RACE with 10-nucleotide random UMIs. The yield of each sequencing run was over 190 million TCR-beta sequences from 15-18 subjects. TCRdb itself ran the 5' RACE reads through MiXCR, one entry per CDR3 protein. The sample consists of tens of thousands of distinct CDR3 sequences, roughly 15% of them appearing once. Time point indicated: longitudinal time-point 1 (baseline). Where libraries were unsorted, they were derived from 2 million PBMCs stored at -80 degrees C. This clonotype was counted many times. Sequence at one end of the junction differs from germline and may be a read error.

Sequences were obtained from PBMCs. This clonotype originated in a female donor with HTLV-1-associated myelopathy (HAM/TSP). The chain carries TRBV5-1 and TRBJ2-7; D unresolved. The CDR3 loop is CASRLGSMIYEQYF. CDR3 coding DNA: TGCGCCAGCAGATTGGGATCTATGATCTACGAGCAGTACTTC.